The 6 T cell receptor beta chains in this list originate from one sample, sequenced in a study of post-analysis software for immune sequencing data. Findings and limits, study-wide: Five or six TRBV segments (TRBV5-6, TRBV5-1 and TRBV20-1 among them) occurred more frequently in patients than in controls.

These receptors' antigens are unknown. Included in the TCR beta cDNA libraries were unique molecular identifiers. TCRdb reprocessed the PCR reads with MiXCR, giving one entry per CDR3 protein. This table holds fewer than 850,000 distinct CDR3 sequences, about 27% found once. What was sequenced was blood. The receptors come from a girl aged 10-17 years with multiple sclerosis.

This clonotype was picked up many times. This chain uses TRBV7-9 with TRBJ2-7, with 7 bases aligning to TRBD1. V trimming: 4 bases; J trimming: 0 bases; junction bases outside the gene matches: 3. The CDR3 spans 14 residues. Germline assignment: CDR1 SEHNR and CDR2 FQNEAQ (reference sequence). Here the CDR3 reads CASSSTGSSYEQYF. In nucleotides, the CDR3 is TGTGCCAGCAGCTCGACAGGGAGCTCCTACGAGCAGTACTTC.

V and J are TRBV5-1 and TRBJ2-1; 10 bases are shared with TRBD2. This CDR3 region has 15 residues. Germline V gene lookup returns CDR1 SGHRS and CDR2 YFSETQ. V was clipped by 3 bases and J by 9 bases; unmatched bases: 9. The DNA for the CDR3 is TGCGCCAGCAGCTCTTCAGCGGGGGGGCATTTTGAGCAGTTCTTC. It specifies CASSSSAGGHFEQFF.

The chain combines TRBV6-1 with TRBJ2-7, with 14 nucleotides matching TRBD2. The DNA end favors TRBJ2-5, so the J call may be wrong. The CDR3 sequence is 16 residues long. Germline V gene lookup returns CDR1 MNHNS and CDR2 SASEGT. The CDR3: CASGRPTSGRGETQYF. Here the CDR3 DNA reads TGTGCCAGCGGCCGGCCGACTAGCGGGAGGGGAGAGACCCAGTACTTC.

The CDR3 is CASSFRKGGAEAFF. The DNA for the CDR3 is TGCGCCAGCAGCTTCAGAAAGGGAGGCGCTGAAGCTTTCTTT. This chain links TRBV5-1 with TRBJ1-1; D is ambiguous. Germline assignment: CDR1 SGHRS and CDR2 YFSETQ. The V and J ends lost 2 bases and 6 bases respectively, with 14 bases between them. The CDR3 runs 14 residues.

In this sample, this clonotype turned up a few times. CDR3 in amino acids: CASRTSGRAHEQYF. The CDR3 DNA follows: TGTGCCAGCAGGACTAGCGGGAGGGCCCACGAGCAGTACTTC. V and J are TRBV28 and TRBJ2-7; 14 positions match TRBD2. The V and J ends lost 6 bases and 5 bases, in that order; junction bases with no gene match: 3. Per germline, CDR1 MDHEN and CDR2 SYDVKM. The CDR3 is 14 amino acids.

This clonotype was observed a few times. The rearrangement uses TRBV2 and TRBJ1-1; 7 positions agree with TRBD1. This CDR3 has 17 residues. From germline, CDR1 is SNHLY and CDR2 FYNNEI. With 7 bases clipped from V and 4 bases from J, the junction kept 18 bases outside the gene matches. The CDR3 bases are TGTGCCAGCAATGCAGCTGCAGGGGGTATGGGGGGCACTGAAGCTTTCTTT. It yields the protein CASNAAAGGMGGTEAFF.